This T cell receptor (beta chain) originates from a study of graft-versus-host responses after intestinal transplantation. Study-level information: Each recipient received a multivisceral, liver-intestinal, or isolated intestinal graft. Each recipient received anti-thymocyte globulin induction, then tacrolimus and steroids for approximately three years. Study-wide results and limits: Peak levels of circulating GvH clones tracked with early post-transplant HvG declines. GvH clones appeared in recipient marrow, some first in ileum or blood.

About this clone itself: Its specificity is not known.

Produced via immunoSEQ multiplex PCR; TCRdb's table is partial and in-frame only. The sample records 43,000 or so clones, roughly 94% being singletons. V was clipped by 6 bases and J by 6 bases, with 15 bases between them. Looked up from germline, CDR1 is MNHNY and CDR2 is SVGAGI (reference sequence). The CDR3 has 13 amino acids. The receptor's source is a human patient who received an intestinal transplant, so some T cells may come from the graft donor. The chain uses TRBV6-6 and TRBJ2-7, with TRBD1 as a possible D gene (6 bases). The sample consisted of PBMCs, taken around 48 weeks after intestinal transplant. The CDR3 loop reads CASSLGQLLEQYF. In nucleotides, the CDR3 is TGTGCCAGCAGCTTGGGACAACTTCTCGAGCAGTACTTC.